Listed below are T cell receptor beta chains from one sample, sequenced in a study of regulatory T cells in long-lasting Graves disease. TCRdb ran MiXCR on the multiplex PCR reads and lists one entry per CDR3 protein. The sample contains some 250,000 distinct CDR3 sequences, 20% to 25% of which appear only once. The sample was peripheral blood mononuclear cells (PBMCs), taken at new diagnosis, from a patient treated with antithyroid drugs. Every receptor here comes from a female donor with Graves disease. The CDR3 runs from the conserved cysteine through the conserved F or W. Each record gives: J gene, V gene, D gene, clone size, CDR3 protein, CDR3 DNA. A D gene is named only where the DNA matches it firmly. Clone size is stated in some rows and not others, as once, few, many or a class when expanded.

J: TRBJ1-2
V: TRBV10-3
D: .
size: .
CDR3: CAISESKQTGYGYTF
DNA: TGTGCCATCAGTGAGTCAAAGCAGACTGGGTATGGCTACACCTTC

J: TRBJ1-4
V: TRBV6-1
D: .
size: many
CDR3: CASQFATNEKLFF
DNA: TGTGCCAGCCAGTTTGCAACTAATGAAAAACTGTTTTTT

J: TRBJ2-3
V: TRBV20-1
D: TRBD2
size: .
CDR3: CSARDPGLAGTDTQYF
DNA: TGCAGTGCTAGAGACCCGGGACTAGCGGGCACAGATACGCAGTATTTT

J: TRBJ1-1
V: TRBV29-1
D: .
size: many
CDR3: CSVYSGTQNTEAFF
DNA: TGCAGCGTCTACTCAGGGACGCAGAACACTGAAGCTTTCTTT

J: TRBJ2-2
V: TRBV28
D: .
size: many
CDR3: CASSLASAATGELFF
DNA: TGTGCCAGCAGTTTAGCATCGGCGGCCACCGGGGAGCTGTTTTTT

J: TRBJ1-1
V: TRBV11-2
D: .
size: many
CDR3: CASSSPTAKAFF
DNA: TGTGCCAGCAGCTCCCCGACGGCTAAAGCTTTCTTT

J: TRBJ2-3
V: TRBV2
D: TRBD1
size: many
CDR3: CASSLTGGNADTQYF
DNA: TGTGCCAGCAGTTTGACAGGGGGTAACGCAGATACGCAGTATTTT

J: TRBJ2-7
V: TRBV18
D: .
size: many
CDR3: CASSSGVHEQYF
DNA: TGTGCCAGCTCGTCAGGGGTGCACGAGCAGTACTTC

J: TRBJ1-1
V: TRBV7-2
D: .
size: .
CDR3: CASSLGTSTEAFF
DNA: TGTGCCAGCAGCTTGGGGACATCAACTGAAGCTTTCTTT

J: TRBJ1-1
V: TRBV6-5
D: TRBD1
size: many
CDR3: CASSFGQGSTEAFF
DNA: TGTGCCAGCAGTTTTGGACAGGGAAGCACTGAAGCTTTCTTT

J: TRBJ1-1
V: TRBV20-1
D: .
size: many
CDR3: CSARDEFPEAFF
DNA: TGCAGTGCTAGAGACGAGTTCCCTGAAGCTTTCTTT

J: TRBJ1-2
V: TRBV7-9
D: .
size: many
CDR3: CASSDGGGYGYTF
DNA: TGTGCCAGCAGCGATGGGGGGGGATATGGCTACACCTTC

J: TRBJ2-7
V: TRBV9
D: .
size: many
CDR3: CASSVRPGDEQYF
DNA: TGTGCCAGCAGCGTACGTCCGGGGGACGAGCAGTACTTC

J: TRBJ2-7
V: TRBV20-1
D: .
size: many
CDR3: CSARDRAGAYEQYF
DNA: TGCAGTGCTAGAGATCGGGCGGGTGCCTACGAGCAGTACTTC

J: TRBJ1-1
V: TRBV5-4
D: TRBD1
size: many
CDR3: CASSQEGALNTEAFF
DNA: TGTGCCAGCAGCCAAGAGGGGGCTTTGAACACTGAAGCTTTCTTT

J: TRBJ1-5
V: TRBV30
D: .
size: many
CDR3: CAWSRAQQPQHF
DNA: TGTGCCTGGAGCAGGGCCCAACAGCCCCAGCATTTT

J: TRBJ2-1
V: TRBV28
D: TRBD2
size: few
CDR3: CASSSTSGLGEQFF
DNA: TGTGCCAGCAGTTCTACTAGCGGGTTAGGTGAGCAGTTCTTC

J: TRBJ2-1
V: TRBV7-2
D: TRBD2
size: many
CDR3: CASSSTPSGRVHEQFF
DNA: TGTGCCAGCAGCTCTACTCCTAGCGGGAGGGTGCATGAGCAGTTCTTC

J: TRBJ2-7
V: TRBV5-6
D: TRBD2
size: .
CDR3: CASGTGTSGHAYEQYF
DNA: TGTGCCAGTGGGACAGGGACTAGCGGGCATGCCTACGAGCAGTACTTC

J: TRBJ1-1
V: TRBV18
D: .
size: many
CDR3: CASSRRPLRENTEAFF
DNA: TGTGCCAGCTCGCGTCGCCCTTTAAGGGAGAACACTGAAGCTTTCTTT

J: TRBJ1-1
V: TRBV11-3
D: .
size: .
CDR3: CASTQVGRNTEAFF
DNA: TGTGCCAGCACCCAAGTGGGCAGAAACACTGAAGCTTTCTTT

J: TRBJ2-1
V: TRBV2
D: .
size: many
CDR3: CASIGSRGGANEQFF
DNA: TGTGCCAGCATCGGGTCCAGGGGGGGGGCCAATGAGCAGTTCTTC

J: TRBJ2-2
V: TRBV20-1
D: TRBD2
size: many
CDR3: CSTGLASTGELFF
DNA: TGCAGTACGGGACTAGCGAGCACCGGGGAGCTGTTTTTT

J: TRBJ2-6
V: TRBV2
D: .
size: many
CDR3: CASHVVLGANVLTF
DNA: TGTGCCAGCCACGTAGTTCTTGGGGCCAACGTCCTGACTTTC

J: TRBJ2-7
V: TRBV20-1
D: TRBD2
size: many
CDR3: CSAARREEDYEQYF
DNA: TGCAGTGCTGCAAGGCGGGAGGAGGACTACGAGCAGTACTTC

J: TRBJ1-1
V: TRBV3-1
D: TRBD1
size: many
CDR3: CASSRRTGEDTEAFF
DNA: TGTGCCAGCAGCCGTCGGACAGGGGAGGACACTGAAGCTTTCTTT

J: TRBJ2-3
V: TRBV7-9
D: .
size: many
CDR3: CASSPRVGDTQYF
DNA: TGTGCCAGCAGCCCGAGGGTGGGTGATACGCAGTATTTT

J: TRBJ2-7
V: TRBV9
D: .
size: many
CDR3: CASSAAGVTYEQYF
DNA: TGTGCCAGCAGCGCCGCTGGGGTTACCTACGAGCAGTACTTC

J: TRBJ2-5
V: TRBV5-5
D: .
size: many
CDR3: CASSFEWLQETQYF
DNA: TGTGCCAGCAGCTTCGAATGGCTACAAGAGACCCAGTACTTC

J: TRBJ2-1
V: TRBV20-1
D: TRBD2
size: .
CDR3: CSARSPGTSGGNQFF
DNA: TGCAGTGCTAGATCTCCCGGGACTAGCGGGGGGAACCAGTTCTTC

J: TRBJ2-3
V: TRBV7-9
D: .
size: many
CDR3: CASSPTGLRGGTQYF
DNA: TGTGCCAGCAGTCCGACCGGGCTCAGAGGTGGTACGCAGTATTTT

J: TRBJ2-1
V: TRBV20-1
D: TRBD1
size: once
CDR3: CSARGQGAFDNEQFF
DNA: TGCAGTGCTAGGGGGCAGGGGGCCTTTGACAATGAGCAGTTCTTC

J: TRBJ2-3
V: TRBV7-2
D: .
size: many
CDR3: CASSLIGTTTDTQYF
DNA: TGTGCCAGCAGCTTAATCGGGACAACCACAGATACGCAGTATTTT

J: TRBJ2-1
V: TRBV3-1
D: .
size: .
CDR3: CATLGASYNEQFF
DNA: TGTGCCACCCTCGGGGCCTCCTACAATGAGCAGTTCTTC

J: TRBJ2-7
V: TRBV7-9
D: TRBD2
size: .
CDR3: CASSRRDYAYEQYF
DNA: TGTGCCAGCAGCAGGCGGGACTACGCCTACGAGCAGTACTTC

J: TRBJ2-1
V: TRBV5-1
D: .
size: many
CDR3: CASRQGGVRLDEQFF
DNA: TGCGCCAGCAGGCAAGGGGGAGTCCGCTTAGATGAGCAGTTCTTC

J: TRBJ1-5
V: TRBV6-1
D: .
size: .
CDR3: CASSLLQGGRQPQHF
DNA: TGTGCCAGCAGCCTACTCCAGGGCGGGCGGCAGCCCCAGCATTTT

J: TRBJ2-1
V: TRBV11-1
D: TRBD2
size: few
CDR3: CASSLTGRVRNNEQFF
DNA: TGTGCCAGCAGCTTAACGGGGAGGGTCCGCAACAATGAGCAGTTCTTC

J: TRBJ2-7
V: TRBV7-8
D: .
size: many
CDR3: CASSPKGGGGGEQYF
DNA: TGTGCCAGCAGCCCCAAGGGGGGGGGCGGGGGCGAGCAGTACTTC

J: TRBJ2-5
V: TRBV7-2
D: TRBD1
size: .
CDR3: CASSTAGTGGLETQYF
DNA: TGTGCCAGCAGCACAGCCGGGACAGGGGGCTTGGAGACCCAGTACTTC

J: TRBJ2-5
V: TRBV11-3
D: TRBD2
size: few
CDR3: CASSSGLAGGQDETQYF
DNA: TGCGCCAGCAGCTCCGGACTAGCGGGGGGCCAGGATGAGACCCAGTACTTC

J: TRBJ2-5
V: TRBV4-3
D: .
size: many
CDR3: CASSQAPEETQYF
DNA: TGCGCCAGCAGCCAAGCTCCGGAAGAGACCCAGTACTTC

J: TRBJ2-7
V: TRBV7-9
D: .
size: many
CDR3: CASRSGGSYEQYF
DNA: TGTGCCAGCAGATCCGGCGGCTCCTACGAGCAGTACTTC

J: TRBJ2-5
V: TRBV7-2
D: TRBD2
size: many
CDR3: CASSYGLAGRETQYF
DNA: TGTGCCAGCAGCTACGGACTAGCGGGGAGAGAGACCCAGTACTTC

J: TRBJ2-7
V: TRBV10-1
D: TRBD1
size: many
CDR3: CAPPGEQGMREQYF
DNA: TGCGCCCCCCCCGGGGAACAGGGGATGCGCGAGCAGTACTTC

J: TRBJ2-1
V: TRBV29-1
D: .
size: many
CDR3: CSAPGTRNEQFF
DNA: TGCAGCGCCCCTGGAACGAGGAATGAGCAGTTCTTC

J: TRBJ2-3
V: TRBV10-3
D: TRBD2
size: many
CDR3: CAIRTSGNADTQYF
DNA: TGTGCCATCAGGACTAGCGGGAACGCAGATACGCAGTATTTT

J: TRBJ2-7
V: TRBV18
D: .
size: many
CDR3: CASSPERGQYEQYF
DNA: TGTGCCAGCTCACCGGAACGGGGGCAGTACGAGCAGTACTTC

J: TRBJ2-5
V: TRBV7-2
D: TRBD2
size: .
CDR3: CASSDRTSGGLRETQYF
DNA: TGTGCCAGCAGCGACCGGACTAGCGGGGGCTTGCGGGAGACCCAGTACTTC

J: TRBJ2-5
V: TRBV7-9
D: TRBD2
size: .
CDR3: CASSSEWDGLAGERQTQYF
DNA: TGTGCCAGCAGCTCAGAGTGGGACGGACTAGCGGGAGAACGGCAGACCCAGTACTTC

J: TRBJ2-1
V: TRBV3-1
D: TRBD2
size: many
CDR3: CASSRNLLAGDDNEQFF
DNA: TGTGCCAGCAGCCGCAATTTACTAGCGGGAGATGACAATGAGCAGTTCTTC

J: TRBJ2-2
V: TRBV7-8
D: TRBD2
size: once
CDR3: CASSPGLAGSNTGELFF
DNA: TGTGCCAGCAGCCCCGGACTAGCGGGGTCGAACACCGGGGAGCTGTTTTTT

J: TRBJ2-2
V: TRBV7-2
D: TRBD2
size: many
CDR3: CASSLEASGKGGELFF
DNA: TGTGCCAGCAGCTTAGAGGCTAGCGGGAAAGGCGGGGAGCTGTTTTTT